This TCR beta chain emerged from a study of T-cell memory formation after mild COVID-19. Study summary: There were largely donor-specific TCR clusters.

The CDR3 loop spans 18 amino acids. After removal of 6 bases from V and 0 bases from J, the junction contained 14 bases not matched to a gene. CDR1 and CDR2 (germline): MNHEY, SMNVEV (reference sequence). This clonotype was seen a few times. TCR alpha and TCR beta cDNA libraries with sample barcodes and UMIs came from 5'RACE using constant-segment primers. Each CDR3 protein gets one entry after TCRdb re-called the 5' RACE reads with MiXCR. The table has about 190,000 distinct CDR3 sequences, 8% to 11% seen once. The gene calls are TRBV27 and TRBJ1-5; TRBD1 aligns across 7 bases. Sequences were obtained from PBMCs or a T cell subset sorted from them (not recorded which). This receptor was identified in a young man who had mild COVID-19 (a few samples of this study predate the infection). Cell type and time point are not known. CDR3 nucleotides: TGTGCCAGCAGCCTATACGGAGGGGGCAGAAATAGCAATCAGCCCCAGCATTTT. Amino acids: CASSLYGGGRNSNQPQHF.